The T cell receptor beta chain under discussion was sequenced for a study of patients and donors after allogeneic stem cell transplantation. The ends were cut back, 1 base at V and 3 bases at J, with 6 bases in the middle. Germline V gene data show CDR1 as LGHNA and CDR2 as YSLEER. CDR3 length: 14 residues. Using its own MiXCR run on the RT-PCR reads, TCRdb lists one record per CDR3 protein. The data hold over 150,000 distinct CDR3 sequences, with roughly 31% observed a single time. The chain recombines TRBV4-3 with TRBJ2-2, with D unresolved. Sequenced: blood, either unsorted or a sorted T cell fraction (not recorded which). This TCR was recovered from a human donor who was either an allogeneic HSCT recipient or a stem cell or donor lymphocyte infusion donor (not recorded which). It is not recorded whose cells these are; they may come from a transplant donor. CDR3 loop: CASSQGSYTGELFF. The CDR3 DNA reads TGCGCCAGCAGCCAAGGAAGTTACACCGGGGAGCTGTTTTTT.